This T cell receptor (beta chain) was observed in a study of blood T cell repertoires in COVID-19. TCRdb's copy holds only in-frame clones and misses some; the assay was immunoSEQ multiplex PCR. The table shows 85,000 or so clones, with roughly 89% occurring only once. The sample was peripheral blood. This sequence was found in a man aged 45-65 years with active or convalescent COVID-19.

The CDR3 reads CASSSGLGLAGNEQFF. The CDR3 DNA reads as TGCGCCAGCAGCTCCGGATTGGGACTAGCGGGCAATGAGCAGTTCTTC. The rearrangement uses TRBV5-1 and TRBJ2-1, with 12 nucleotides matching TRBD2. V lost 3 bases and J lost 6; bases outside the gene matches: 7. The CDR3 contains 16 residues. CDR1 and CDR2 (germline): SGHRS, YFSETQ. Combining the CDR3 with reference TRBV5-1 and TRBJ2-1 gives the whole variable domain KAGVTQTPRYLIKTRGQQVTLSCSPISGHRSVSWYQQTPGQGLQFLFEYFSETQRNKGNFPGRFSGRQFSNSRSEMNVSTLELGDSALYLCASSSGLGLAGNEQFFGPGTRLTVL.